Listed below are T cell receptor beta chains from one sample, sequenced in a study of cytomegalovirus exposure and HLA in healthy donors. Sequenced by immunoSEQ multiplex PCR; TCRdb stores in-frame clones only, minus some. The sample includes 150,000 to 200,000 clones, around 90% seen only once; the top ten take roughly 3%. Sequencing was carried out using PBMCs. Receptors were obtained from a woman younger than 35 in good health and CMV-seropositive. The CDR3 runs from the conserved cysteine through the conserved F or W. Each record gives: clone size, D gene, V gene, J gene, CDR3 DNA, CDR3 protein. A D gene is named only where the DNA matches it firmly. Only some rows state a clone size, as once, few, many or a class for expanded clones.

clone size: -; D gene: TRBD2; V gene: TRBV5-4; J gene: TRBJ2-7; CDR3 DNA: TGTGCCAGCAGCTTGGGACTAGCGGCCGAGCAGTACTTC; CDR3 protein: CASSLGLAAEQYF
clone size: once; D gene: TRBD1; V gene: TRBV7-9; J gene: TRBJ1-3; CDR3 DNA: TGTGCCAGCAGCTTAGGGACAGGGTCTGGAAACACCATATATTTT; CDR3 protein: CASSLGTGSGNTIYF
clone size: -; D gene: -; V gene: TRBV15; J gene: TRBJ2-5; CDR3 DNA: TGTGCCACCAGCGGACGACAGGAAATGAGGCGCCAAGAGACCCAGTACTTC; CDR3 protein: CATSGRQEMRRQETQYF
clone size: -; D gene: TRBD2; V gene: TRBV6-5; J gene: TRBJ2-7; CDR3 DNA: TGTGCCAGCATGCGGACTAGCGGTTCCTACGAGCAGTACTTC; CDR3 protein: CASMRTSGSYEQYF
clone size: -; D gene: -; V gene: TRBV11-3; J gene: TRBJ1-1; CDR3 DNA: TGTGCCAGCAGCTTACTCAGGAACACTGAAGCTTTCTTT; CDR3 protein: CASSLLRNTEAFF
clone size: -; D gene: -; V gene: TRBV18; J gene: TRBJ1-3; CDR3 DNA: TGTGCCAGCTCAGCCGACAGGCGGTCCATATATTTT; CDR3 protein: CASSADRRSIYF
clone size: few; D gene: TRBD1; V gene: TRBV6-1; J gene: TRBJ2-4; CDR3 DNA: TGTGCCATCAAGGGACAGGGGGTAAGCGGTCAGTACTTC; CDR3 protein: CAIKGQGVSGQYF
clone size: -; D gene: -; V gene: TRBV9; J gene: TRBJ1-2; CDR3 DNA: TGTGCCAGCAGCGAAGGGGGTAGGCCAACGGATGGCTACACCTTC; CDR3 protein: CASSEGGRPTDGYTF
clone size: -; D gene: TRBD1; V gene: TRBV18; J gene: TRBJ2-7; CDR3 DNA: TGTGCCAGCTCACCTTCAGGGGGCGGGTACGAGCAGTACTTC; CDR3 protein: CASSPSGGGYEQYF
clone size: once; D gene: -; V gene: TRBV5-8; J gene: TRBJ2-3; CDR3 DNA: TGTGCCAGCAGCTTGGGACTATGGAACACAGATACGCAGTATTTT; CDR3 protein: CASSLGLWNTDTQYF
clone size: -; D gene: TRBD1; V gene: TRBV28; J gene: TRBJ1-1; CDR3 DNA: TGTGCCAGAATCCCGGGACAGACCAACACTGAAGCTTTCTTT; CDR3 protein: CARIPGQTNTEAFF
clone size: -; D gene: -; V gene: TRBV5-1; J gene: TRBJ2-5; CDR3 DNA: TGCGCCAGCAGCCCGGAAGGGGGAAGGTGGGAGACCCAGTACTTC; CDR3 protein: CASSPEGGRWETQYF
clone size: few; D gene: -; V gene: TRBV11-2; J gene: TRBJ1-4; CDR3 DNA: TGTGCCAGCAGCAGGAGTCTCACCAGTGAGGAAAAACTGTTTTTT; CDR3 protein: CASSRSLTSEEKLFF
clone size: -; D gene: -; V gene: TRBV27; J gene: TRBJ1-1; CDR3 DNA: TGTGCCACCCGGTGGAGTGGTAACACTGAAGCTTTCTTT; CDR3 protein: CATRWSGNTEAFF
clone size: -; D gene: TRBD1; V gene: TRBV19; J gene: TRBJ2-7; CDR3 DNA: TGTGCCAGTAATGACTTGGCGACAGGGGGAAACGAGCAGTACTTC; CDR3 protein: CASNDLATGGNEQYF
clone size: -; D gene: TRBD1; V gene: TRBV29-1; J gene: TRBJ2-5; CDR3 DNA: TGCAGCGTAGGGACAGGGGGCGGGGGAGAGACCCAGTACTTC; CDR3 protein: CSVGTGGGGETQYF
clone size: -; D gene: TRBD2; V gene: TRBV5-4; J gene: TRBJ2-3; CDR3 DNA: TGTGCCAGCCGAACGGGGGGTAGGGGCACAGATACGCAGTATTTT; CDR3 protein: CASRTGGRGTDTQYF
clone size: -; D gene: -; V gene: TRBV10-2; J gene: TRBJ1-1; CDR3 DNA: TGCGCCAGCACCTTTGACAGAGGGGGTAACACTGAAGCTTTCTTT; CDR3 protein: CASTFDRGGNTEAFF
clone size: -; D gene: TRBD1; V gene: TRBV5-1; J gene: TRBJ2-7; CDR3 DNA: TGCGCCAGCAGCTTGTTCGAGACAGGGGCCCGCGAGCAGTACTTC; CDR3 protein: CASSLFETGAREQYF
clone size: -; D gene: -; V gene: TRBV7-9; J gene: TRBJ2-3; CDR3 DNA: TGTGCCAGCAGCCCCGTACAAGATACGCAGTATTTT; CDR3 protein: CASSPVQDTQYF
clone size: -; D gene: -; V gene: TRBV7-2; J gene: TRBJ1-4; CDR3 DNA: TGTGCCAGCAGCCTCAGGGCTGGGGCTAATGAAAAACTGTTTTTT; CDR3 protein: CASSLRAGANEKLFF
clone size: -; D gene: -; V gene: TRBV5-6; J gene: TRBJ1-5; CDR3 DNA: TGTGCCAGCACTCGGGGGATGGAGGTCAGTCAGCCCCAGCATTTT; CDR3 protein: CASTRGMEVSQPQHF
clone size: -; D gene: TRBD1; V gene: TRBV18; J gene: TRBJ1-1; CDR3 DNA: TGTGCCAGCTCACCACGACAGGGCGACACTGAAGCTTTCTTT; CDR3 protein: CASSPRQGDTEAFF
clone size: -; D gene: -; V gene: TRBV2; J gene: TRBJ2-5; CDR3 DNA: TGTGCCAGCAAGGTGACAGGCCAAGAGACCCAGTACTTC; CDR3 protein: CASKVTGQETQYF
clone size: once; D gene: -; V gene: TRBV28; J gene: TRBJ2-4; CDR3 DNA: TGTGCCAGCCGTCCGGCGGGCGGGTTAGCCAAAAACATTCAGTACTTC; CDR3 protein: CASRPAGGLAKNIQYF
clone size: -; D gene: -; V gene: TRBV5-8; J gene: TRBJ2-1; CDR3 DNA: TGTGCCAGCAGCTTGGTATCGGGAGACAGGGAGTACAATGAGCAGTTCTTC; CDR3 protein: CASSLVSGDREYNEQFF
clone size: few; D gene: TRBD1; V gene: TRBV18; J gene: TRBJ2-1; CDR3 DNA: TGTGCCAGCTCACCCGGGACAGGGGGCAGGAATGAGCAGTTCTTC; CDR3 protein: CASSPGTGGRNEQFF
clone size: -; D gene: -; V gene: TRBV6-1; J gene: TRBJ2-4; CDR3 DNA: TGTGCCAGCAGTGAAGCCGCGGCAGGGGTCGCCAAAAACATTCAGTACTTC; CDR3 protein: CASSEAAAGVAKNIQYF
clone size: -; D gene: TRBD1; V gene: TRBV4-2; J gene: TRBJ2-5; CDR3 DNA: TGTGCCAGCAGCCAAGATAGGCGCAGGGGGGAGACCCAGTACTTC; CDR3 protein: CASSQDRRRGETQYF
clone size: -; D gene: TRBD1; V gene: TRBV4-1; J gene: TRBJ2-2; CDR3 DNA: TGCGCCAGCAGCTTAGCCGGACAGGGGATCGGAAACACCGGGGAGCTGTTTTTT; CDR3 protein: CASSLAGQGIGNTGELFF
clone size: -; D gene: TRBD1; V gene: TRBV10-1; J gene: TRBJ1-3; CDR3 DNA: TGCGCCAGCAGTGGCGGACAGGGGGCCAGCTCTGGAAACACCATATATTTT; CDR3 protein: CASSGGQGASSGNTIYF
clone size: -; D gene: -; V gene: TRBV7-2; J gene: TRBJ1-1; CDR3 DNA: TGTGCCAGCAGCTTGAAACAGGGCGGTGGCACTGAAGCTTTCTTT; CDR3 protein: CASSLKQGGGTEAFF
clone size: -; D gene: TRBD2; V gene: TRBV2; J gene: TRBJ2-5; CDR3 DNA: TGTGCCAGCAGTGCGACTAGCGGGAGGGAGACCCAGTACTTC; CDR3 protein: CASSATSGRETQYF
clone size: -; D gene: -; V gene: TRBV19; J gene: TRBJ2-3; CDR3 DNA: TGTGCCAGTAGTATCTCAGACAGTCAGTCAGATACGCAGTATTTT; CDR3 protein: CASSISDSQSDTQYF
clone size: -; D gene: TRBD1; V gene: TRBV15; J gene: TRBJ2-4; CDR3 DNA: TGTGCCACCAGCAACTTTACAGGGGACAGCCCCGCCAACATTCAGTACTTC; CDR3 protein: CATSNFTGDSPANIQYF
clone size: -; D gene: -; V gene: TRBV5-4; J gene: TRBJ2-2; CDR3 DNA: TGTGCCAGCAGCCCTATGAGCACCGGGGAGCTGTTTTTT; CDR3 protein: CASSPMSTGELFF
clone size: -; D gene: -; V gene: TRBV6-5; J gene: TRBJ2-7; CDR3 DNA: TGTGCCAGCAAAGCAAGCGTCAAGCAGTACTTC; CDR3 protein: CASKASVKQYF
clone size: -; D gene: -; V gene: TRBV19; J gene: TRBJ1-2; CDR3 DNA: TGTGCCAGTAGTATAATGTCGAGGATCCTCGGACTGGATGGCTACACCTTC; CDR3 protein: CASSIMSRILGLDGYTF
clone size: -; D gene: -; V gene: TRBV18; J gene: TRBJ1-6; CDR3 DNA: TGTGCCAGCTCACCCACAGATTCACCCCTCCACTTT; CDR3 protein: CASSPTDSPLHF
clone size: -; D gene: -; V gene: TRBV2; J gene: TRBJ1-4; CDR3 DNA: TGTGCCGTGCGCAGGCCGACAAGGTGGGAAAAACTGTTTTTT; CDR3 protein: CAVRRPTRWEKLFF
clone size: -; D gene: TRBD2; V gene: TRBV10-1; J gene: TRBJ2-3; CDR3 DNA: TGCGCCAGCAGTGAGTCGGGTGTTAGCGGGGGAAACACAGATACGCAGTATTTT; CDR3 protein: CASSESGVSGGNTDTQYF
clone size: -; D gene: TRBD2; V gene: TRBV5-1; J gene: TRBJ2-7; CDR3 DNA: TGCGCCAGCAGCTTGACTAGCGGGATAGTCGAGCAGTACTTC; CDR3 protein: CASSLTSGIVEQYF
clone size: -; D gene: -; V gene: TRBV5-1; J gene: TRBJ2-3; CDR3 DNA: TGCGCCAGCAGCGCCTACAGCACAGATACGCAGTATTTT; CDR3 protein: CASSAYSTDTQYF
clone size: once; D gene: TRBD1; V gene: TRBV6-4; J gene: TRBJ2-3; CDR3 DNA: TGTGCCAGCAGCCCCCGGGACAGGGGGACAGATACGCAGTATTTT; CDR3 protein: CASSPRDRGTDTQYF
clone size: -; D gene: -; V gene: TRBV4-2; J gene: TRBJ1-2; CDR3 DNA: TGTGCCAGCAGCCAAGCCGGGGGAACAAACTATGGCTACACCTTC; CDR3 protein: CASSQAGGTNYGYTF
clone size: -; D gene: -; V gene: TRBV30; J gene: TRBJ2-7; CDR3 DNA: TGTGCCTGGAGTGCTGGCAGGTCCGAGCAGTACTTC; CDR3 protein: CAWSAGRSEQYF
clone size: once; D gene: TRBD1; V gene: TRBV10-2; J gene: TRBJ1-6; CDR3 DNA: TGCGCCAGCAGTGGACGGGACAGGGCGCCTTCACCCCTCCACTTT; CDR3 protein: CASSGRDRAPSPLHF
clone size: -; D gene: -; V gene: TRBV28; J gene: TRBJ1-5; CDR3 DNA: TGTGCCAGCAGTTCCTATCCGGGGAGGCAGCCCCAGCATTTT; CDR3 protein: CASSSYPGRQPQHF
clone size: -; D gene: TRBD1; V gene: TRBV7-6; J gene: TRBJ2-2; CDR3 DNA: TGTGCCAGCAGCTTCACAGGGGGCACCGGGGAGCTGTTTTTT; CDR3 protein: CASSFTGGTGELFF
clone size: -; D gene: -; V gene: TRBV27; J gene: TRBJ2-1; CDR3 DNA: TGTGCCAGCAGTTGGCCCCCTCTTAATGAGCAGTTCTTC; CDR3 protein: CASSWPPLNEQFF
clone size: -; D gene: TRBD2; V gene: TRBV11-3; J gene: TRBJ2-1; CDR3 DNA: TGTGCCAGCAGCTTGGATGTGGGCGGGGGGAACAATGAGCAGTTCTTC; CDR3 protein: CASSLDVGGGNNEQFF
clone size: -; D gene: -; V gene: TRBV28; J gene: TRBJ2-7; CDR3 DNA: TGTGCCAGCAGGCCCGGGGGGCGAACCTACGAGCAGTACTTC; CDR3 protein: CASRPGGRTYEQYF